These 30 T cell receptor beta chains share one sample of origin, sequenced in a study of early T cells in non-severe SARS-CoV-2 infection. Each CDR3 protein is one row after TCRdb ran MiXCR on the 5' RACE reads. The sample carries 50,000 to 60,000 distinct CDR3 sequences, roughly 6.2% recorded once. The sequenced sample consisted of whole blood. The receptor set was obtained from an adult who was a healthcare worker with PCR-confirmed SARS-CoV-2 infection or an uninfected control (not recorded which).

V is TRBV10-3 and J is TRBJ2-5; D uncertain. V lost 6 bases, J lost 7 bases, and 18 bases lay in between. The CDR3 has 14 amino acids. Germline V gene lookup returns CDR1 ENHRY and CDR2 SYGVKD. CDR3 protein: CAISFDLLLATQYF. CDR3 nucleotides: TGTGCCATCAGCTTTGACTTGTTATTGGCGACCCAGTACTTC.

Only a few counts were recorded for this clonotype. This chain connects TRBV2 to TRBJ1-2; TRBD1 might be the D (5 bases). The germline gives CDR1 SNHLY, CDR2 FYNNEI. The CDR3 loop spans 14 amino acids. V lost 1 base and J lost 7, with 13 bases in between. CDR3 nucleotides: TGTGCCAGCAGTGAAGATCAGGGTCCGGCTGGCTACACCTTC. The encoded protein is CASSEDQGPAGYTF.

The chain uses TRBV28 and TRBJ2-3; D tentatively fits TRBD1 or TRBD2 (7 bases each). This CDR3 has 15 amino acids. Trimming pared 2 bases from V and 6 bases from J, leaving 15 bases between. CDR1 is MDHEN and CDR2 is SYDVKM in the germline V gene. The CDR3 DNA follows: TGTGCCAGCAGTTTAAAGGGAGGGGGCCAGGATACGCAGTATTTT. Translated, it gives CASSLKGGGQDTQYF.

Only a few counts were recorded for this clonotype. V gene TRBV20-1 combines with J gene TRBJ2-4; D gene ambiguous. The CDR3 has 15 amino acids. Germline loops: CDR1 DFQATT, CDR2 SNEGSKA (reference sequence). V was shortened by 6 bases and J by 0 bases, with 15 bases between the two germline ends. The CDR3 region has the DNA TGCAGTGCGCCCAGCGACACGAAAGCCAAAAACATTCAGTACTTC. As protein: CSAPSDTKAKNIQYF.

The V and J genes are TRBV6-6 and TRBJ1-2, with unresolved D. Germline assignment: CDR1 MNHNY and CDR2 SVGAGI (reference sequence). The CDR3 contains 13 residues. Trimming took off 4 bases at V and 0 bases at J, with 6 bases between the two ends. DNA for the CDR3: TGTGCCAGCAGTTTTCCGACTAACTATGGCTACACCTTC. This gives the protein CASSFPTNYGYTF.

This clonotype was found many times. J is TRBJ2-5 and V is TRBV20-1; the match to TRBD1 covers 10 bases. V gave up 5 bases and J gave up 5 bases; unmatched junction bases: 8. Germline V gene sequence: CDR1 DFQATT, CDR2 SNEGSKA (reference sequence). CDR3 length equals 14 residues. The DNA of the CDR3 is TGCAGTGCTGACGACAGGGGGCTAGGGGAGACCCAGTACTTC. It encodes CSADDRGLGETQYF.

V usage is TRBV5-1 and J usage is TRBJ1-6; D uncertain. Germline CDR1 reads SGHRS; CDR2 reads YFSETQ. Trimming took 3 bases from V and 4 from J, leaving 8 bases between them. The CDR3 has 14 residues. CDR3 in DNA: TGCGCCAGCAGCTCGGGCCGGTATAATTCACCCCTCCACTTT. This translates into CASSSGRYNSPLHF.

This clonotype was seen ten or more times. V usage is TRBV20-1 and J usage is TRBJ2-3; D might be TRBD1 (5 bases). Germline V gene data show CDR1 as DFQATT and CDR2 as SNEGSKA (reference sequence). The CDR3 extends over 15 amino acids. V lost 1 base and J lost 6, with 17 bases in between. CDR3 in amino acids: CSARAGSRRQDTQYF. The CDR3 nucleotides read TGCAGTGCTAGAGCCGGTAGCCGCCGACAGGATACGCAGTATTTT.

This clonotype was found many times. The chain is built from TRBV9 and TRBJ1-3, with a weak D call TRBD1 (6 bases). Deletions cut 3 bases from V and 0 bases from J, with 10 bases between. Germline CDR1 reads SGDLS; CDR2 reads YYNGEE. The CDR3 is made up of 15 amino acids. CDR3 sequence: CASSETGGSGNTIYF. CDR3 nucleotides: TGTGCCAGCAGCGAGACAGGTGGCTCTGGAAACACCATATATTTT. Full variable domain (missing parts from reference TRBV9 and TRBJ1-3): DSGVTQTPKHLITATGQRVTLRCSPRSGDLSVYWYQQSLDQGLQFLIQYYNGEERAKGNILERFSAQQFPDLHSELNLSSLELGDSALYFCASSETGGSGNTIYFGEGSWLTVV.

This clonotype came up many times. This chain uses TRBV18 with TRBJ2-3, with D unclear. This CDR3 spans 15 amino acids. V was trimmed by 4 bases and J by 0 bases, leaving 11 bases between them. Germline V gene lookup returns CDR1 KGHSH and CDR2 LQKENI. As DNA, the CDR3 is TGTGCCAGCTCACACAGCCAAGGAAGCACAGATACGCAGTATTTT. Protein product: CASSHSQGSTDTQYF.

Ten or more counts support this clonotype. The chain couples TRBV5-6 to TRBJ1-1; D remains unclear. The germline CDR1 and CDR2 sequences are SGHDT and YYEEEE. The CDR3 is made up of 14 amino acids. V was clipped by 1 base and J by 0 bases, with 7 bases between them. The CDR3 coding sequence is TGTGCCAGCAGCTTGATCGGTATGAACACTGAAGCTTTCTTT. It translates to CASSLIGMNTEAFF.

V usage is TRBV5-1 and J usage is TRBJ2-5, with D tentatively TRBD1 (5 bases). Deletions cut 4 bases from V and 0 bases from J, with 7 bases between. Germline values: CDR1 SGHRS, CDR2 YFSETQ. CDR3 length: 13 residues. The CDR3 sequence is CASSVGDQETQYF. CDR3 bases: TGCGCCAGCAGCGTAGGGGACCAAGAGACCCAGTACTTC.

This clonotype was detected many times. The V gene is TRBV9, the J gene TRBJ1-4, with TRBD1 as a possible D gene (6 bases). The CDR3 contains 17 residues. V lost 0 bases to trimming and J lost 17 bases, with 29 bases between them. Germline CDR1 and CDR2: SGDLS and YYNGEE. Here the CDR3 reads CASSVGGSSRGGDGTFF. The CDR3 DNA sequence: TGTGCCAGCAGCGTAGGAGGGTCCTCCAGAGGGGGGGACGGAACATTTTTT. Based on the CDR3 plus reference TRBV9 and TRBJ1-4, the full variable domain is DSGVTQTPKHLITATGQRVTLRCSPRSGDLSVYWYQQSLDQGLQFLIQYYNGEERAKGNILERFSAQQFPDLHSELNLSSLELGDSALYFCASSVGGSSRGGDGTFFGSGTQLSVL.

This clonotype was observed a handful of times. The gene calls are TRBV7-6 and TRBJ2-7, with TRBD2 matching over 9 bases. Germline CDR1 reads SGHVS; CDR2 reads FNYEAQ. Germline trimming cut 2 bases from V and 4 bases from J; bases unmatched to any gene: 6. The CDR3 is made up of 15 amino acids. CDR3 DNA sequence: TGTGCCAGCAGCTTATGGCTAGCGGGGACGTACGAGCAGTACTTC. This sequence encodes CASSLWLAGTYEQYF.

This clonotype was seen repeatedly, ten times or more. The V and J genes are TRBV13 and TRBJ2-7; no clear D gene. The CDR3 has 11 residues. Germline-derived CDR1 and CDR2 are PRHDT and FYEKMQ (reference sequence). The V and J ends lost 1 base and 6 bases respectively, with 4 bases between them. The CDR3 spells CASSLVREQYF. The DNA of the CDR3 is TGTGCCAGCAGCTTAGTACGCGAGCAGTACTTC.

This clonotype has ten or more counts. The rearrangement links TRBV11-2 to TRBJ2-1; D unresolved. V gave up 5 bases and J gave up 8 bases, with 25 bases separating them. CDR1 is SGHAT, CDR2 FQNNGV, per germline. This CDR3 is 17 amino acids long. CDR3 sequence (DNA): TGTGCCAGCAGCCCTATTCGTAGGGCCAGCCTTAAGTATGAGCAGTTCTTC. Protein sequence: CASSPIRRASLKYEQFF.

The chain carries TRBV27 and TRBJ2-7; D might be TRBD2 (5 bases). CDR1 and CDR2 (germline): MNHEY, SMNVEV (reference sequence). V shed 5 bases and J shed 2 bases, with 13 bases lying between them. The CDR3 loop spans 14 amino acids. The CDR3 spells CASSTRGQPYEQYF. As DNA, the CDR3 is TGTGCCAGCAGTACCCGGGGTCAGCCCTACGAGCAGTACTTC.

This clonotype was counted at least ten times. V is TRBV20-1 and J is TRBJ2-3, with 10 bases that match TRBD1. The CDR3 is 13 residues long. After removal of 5 bases from V and 4 bases from J, the junction contained 3 bases not matched to a gene. CDR1 and CDR2 (germline): DFQATT, SNEGSKA (reference sequence). The CDR3 sequence is CSAGGTGADTQYF. DNA of the CDR3: TGCAGTGCTGGCGGGACAGGGGCAGATACGCAGTATTTT.

The table lists this clonotype with many counts. The rearrangement links TRBV18 to TRBJ1-1; 7 bases fit TRBD1. The CDR3 is 15 residues long. The germline V gene has CDR1 KGHSH and CDR2 LQKENI. The ends lost 4 bases at V and 4 bases at J; junction bases unmatched: 9. The CDR3 DNA is TGTGCCAGCTCACGACGGGACAGCCGAACCACTGAAGCTTTCTTT. Translated: CASSRRDSRTTEAFF.

In its sample, this clonotype was seen many times. The chain is built from TRBV4-3 and TRBJ2-7; 12 nucleotides agree with TRBD2. Germline CDR1 reads LGHNA; CDR2 reads YSLEER. The V segment lost 3 bases and the J segment 3 bases; nucleotides outside the gene matches: 15. This CDR3 comprises 19 residues. The CDR3 DNA follows: TGCGCCAGCAGCCACCGAGCGACTAGCGGGGGTTCTTTAGGCTACGAGCAGTACTTC. Translating gives CASSHRATSGGSLGYEQYF.

This clonotype occurred many times. The chain combines TRBV6-1 with TRBJ2-3; either TRBD1 or TRBD2 may supply D (5 bases each). This CDR3 comprises 15 residues. Trimming cost V 0 bases and J 6 bases, with 13 bases left between them. Per germline, CDR1 MNHNS and CDR2 SASEGT. CDR3 region: CASSEALPGPDTQYF. DNA for the CDR3: TGTGCCAGCAGTGAAGCGCTTCCGGGGCCGGATACGCAGTATTTT.

This clonotype was found many times. The chain links TRBV12-3 or TRBV12-4 to TRBJ2-1; D unclear. Trimming removed 6 bases from V and 12 bases from J, with 12 bases in between. This CDR3 has 11 residues. The CDR3 reads CASSIGERQFF. CDR3 nucleotide sequence: TGTGCCAGCAGCATCGGAGAGAGGCAGTTCTTC.

In this sample, this clonotype turned up many times. V usage is TRBV20-1 and J usage is TRBJ1-2; 9 positions agree with TRBD1. With 2 bases clipped from V and 5 bases from J, the junction kept 6 bases outside the gene matches. The CDR3 is made up of 14 amino acids. Germline CDR1 and CDR2: DFQATT and SNEGSKA (reference sequence). This CDR3 reads CSARSGTGIYGYTF. Written as DNA, the CDR3 is TGCAGTGCTAGATCTGGGACAGGGATTTATGGCTACACCTTC.

This clonotype was picked up a small number of times. The CDR3 sequence is CASSLMYTEAFF. In DNA, the CDR3 is TGTGCCAGCAGTTTAATGTACACTGAAGCTTTCTTT. This chain uses TRBV28 with TRBJ1-1; D remains unclear. CDR3 length: 12 residues. V lost 2 bases, J lost 3 bases, and 4 bases lay in between. Germline values: CDR1 MDHEN, CDR2 SYDVKM.

This clonotype was counted a few times. The chain carries TRBV11-2 and TRBJ2-7; TRBD1 is a possible D gene (5 bases). The V gene's germline CDR1 is SGHAT and CDR2 FQNNGV. CDR3 size: 15 residues. V was cut by 1 base and J by 3 bases, with 13 bases left in between. CDR3 amino acids: CASSLAGRDYYEQYF. In DNA form, the CDR3 reads TGTGCCAGCAGCTTAGCTGGCAGGGATTACTACGAGCAGTACTTC.

This clonotype showed up many times. Germline and junction disagree at one end, which may indicate a read error. The chain is built from TRBV5-1 and TRBJ1-1, with a tentative D call TRBD1 (5 bases). Germline values: CDR1 SGHRS, CDR2 YFSETQ. This CDR3 has 15 residues. The CDR3 nucleotides read TGCGCCAGCAGCTCCCGACAGTTGGGGAGCACTGAAGTTTTCTTT. Amino acids: CASSSRQLGSTEVFF.

This clonotype appeared many times. In DNA, the CDR3 is TGTGCCAGCAGCCCAGTGCGGCGTCCCTACGAGCAGTACTTC. Encoded protein: CASSPVRRPYEQYF. The chain employs TRBV11-2 and TRBJ2-7; D is undetermined. The ends were cut back, 5 bases at V and 2 bases at J, with 13 bases in the middle. Germline CDR1 reads SGHAT; CDR2 reads FQNNGV. This CDR3 contains 14 residues.

In its sample, this clonotype was seen many times. The chain carries TRBV4-3 and TRBJ1-5; D unresolved. Trimming stripped 0 bases from V and 5 bases from J, with 5 bases between. Germline V gene data show CDR1 as LGHNA and CDR2 as YSLEER. The CDR3 runs 13 residues. CDR3 bases: TGCGCCAGCAGCCAAGATGTGTATCAGCCCCAGCATTTT. It is translated as CASSQDVYQPQHF.

This clonotype was picked up many times. The chain is built from TRBV29-1 and TRBJ2-5; D call uncertain. Between the trimmed V and J ends, which lost 3 bases and 2 bases, there was a span of 7 bases. This CDR3 has 12 residues. Germline-derived CDR1 and CDR2 are SQVTM and ANQGSEA. CDR3 sequence reads: CSVDRQQETQYF. Here the CDR3 DNA reads TGCAGCGTTGATCGTCAGCAAGAGACCCAGTACTTC.

Many counts were recorded for this clonotype. CDR3 bases: TGTGCCAGCAGCCCCCGGGGGGGGGAAGAGACCCAGTACTTC. Translated: CASSPRGGEETQYF. The V call is TRBV11-3, the J call TRBJ2-5; TRBD2 matches 8 bases. Germline V CDR1 and CDR2: SGHNT, YENEEA. This CDR3 has 14 residues. V dropped 5 bases and J dropped 3; count of bases not matched to a gene: 5. The whole variable domain, remainder taken from reference TRBV11-3 and TRBJ2-5, is EAGVVQSPRYKIIEKKQPVAFWCNPISGHNTLYWYLQNLGQGPELLIRYENEEAVDDSQLPKDRFSAERLKGVDSTLKIQPAELGDSAVYLCASSPRGGEETQYFGPGTRLLVL.